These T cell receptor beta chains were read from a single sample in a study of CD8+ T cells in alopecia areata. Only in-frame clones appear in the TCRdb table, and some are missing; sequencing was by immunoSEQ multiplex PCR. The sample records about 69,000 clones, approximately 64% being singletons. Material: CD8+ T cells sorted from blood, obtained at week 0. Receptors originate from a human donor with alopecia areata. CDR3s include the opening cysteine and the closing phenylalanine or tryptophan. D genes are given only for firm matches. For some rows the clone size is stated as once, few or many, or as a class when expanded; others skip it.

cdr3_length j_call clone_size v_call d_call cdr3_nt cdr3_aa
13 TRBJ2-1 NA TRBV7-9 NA TGTGCCAGCAGCACCACAGGGATGGGTGAGCAGTTCTTC CASSTTGMGEQFF
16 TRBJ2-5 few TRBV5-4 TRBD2 TGTGCCAGCAGCTTGGAATCTAGCGGGGGTCAAGAGACCCAGTACTTC CASSLESSGGQETQYF
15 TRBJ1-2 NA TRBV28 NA TGTGCCAGCAGTACACCCGGGAGGGGGAACTATGGCTACACCTTC CASSTPGRGNYGYTF
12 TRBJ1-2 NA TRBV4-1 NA TGCGCCAGCAGCGAAGAGGGGCCTGGCTACACCTTC CASSEEGPGYTF
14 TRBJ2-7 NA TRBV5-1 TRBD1 TGCGCCAGCAGCTGGGGGACAGGGACGTACGAGCAGTACTTC CASSWGTGTYEQYF
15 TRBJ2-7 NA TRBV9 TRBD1 TGTGCCAGCAGCCCACAGGACAGGGGGACCTACGAGCAGTACTTC CASSPQDRGTYEQYF
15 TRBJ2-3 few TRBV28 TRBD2 TGTGCCAGCAGTTTCGCGCGGGAGATCACAGATACGCAGTATTTT CASSFAREITDTQYF
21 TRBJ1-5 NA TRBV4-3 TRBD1 TGCGCCAGCAGCCAAGATTCGCGGGACAGGGGAATCGAGATTGGCAATCAGCCCCAGCATTTT CASSQDSRDRGIEIGNQPQHF
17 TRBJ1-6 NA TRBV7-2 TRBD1 TGTGCCAGCAGCTTTGGGCCGGGACAGCACTATAATTCACCCCTCCACTTT CASSFGPGQHYNSPLHF
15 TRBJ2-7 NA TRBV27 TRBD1 TGTGCCAGCAGTTTATCTGGGGACAGCCTCTACGAGCAGTACTTC CASSLSGDSLYEQYF
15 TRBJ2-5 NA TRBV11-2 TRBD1 TGTGCCAGCAGCTTAGGTGCGAGGGGGCGAGAGACCCAGTACTTC CASSLGARGRETQYF
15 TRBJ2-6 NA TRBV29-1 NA TGCAGCGTTAAGTACAGGGACTCTGGGGCCAACGTCCTGACTTTC CSVKYRDSGANVLTF
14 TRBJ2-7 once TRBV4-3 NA TGCGCCAGCAGCCCTCGACTAGTGCGCTACGAGCAGTACTTC CASSPRLVRYEQYF
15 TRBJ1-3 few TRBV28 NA TGTGCCAGCGGGCCGCAACCTATCTCTGGAAACACCATATATTTT CASGPQPISGNTIYF
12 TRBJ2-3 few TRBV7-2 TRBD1 TGTGCCAGTAGGGGGCGCGCAGATACGCAGTATTTT CASRGRADTQYF
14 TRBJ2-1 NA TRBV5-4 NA TGTGCCAGCAGCTTCAGGGGGGGGCGGAATGAGCAGTTCTTC CASSFRGGRNEQFF
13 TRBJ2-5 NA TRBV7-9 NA TGTGCCAGCAGGCCGGCTCAGGAGGAGACCCAGTACTTC CASRPAQEETQYF
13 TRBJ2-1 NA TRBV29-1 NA TGCAGCATTAGCGGCCCATGGGGCAATGAGCAGTTCTTC CSISGPWGNEQFF
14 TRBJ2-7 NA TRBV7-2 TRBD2 TGTGCCAGCAGCCCCGGGACTAGCGGGGCCGAGCAGTACTTC CASSPGTSGAEQYF
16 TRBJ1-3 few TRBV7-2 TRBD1 TGTGCCAGCAGCCTCGACAGGGCAGGAGACGGAAACACCATATATTTT CASSLDRAGDGNTIYF
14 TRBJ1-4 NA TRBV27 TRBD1 TGTGCCAGCAGTCCTCAGGGGGCTGGGGAAAAACTGTTTTTT CASSPQGAGEKLFF
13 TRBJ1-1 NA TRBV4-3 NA TGCGCCAGCAGCACAACAGGGAACACTGAAGCTTTCTTT CASSTTGNTEAFF
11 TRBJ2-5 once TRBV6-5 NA TGTGCCAGCAAATACCAAGAGACCCAGTACTTC CASKYQETQYF
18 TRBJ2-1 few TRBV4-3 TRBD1 TGCGCCAGCAGCCAAGGGGCGTCCTGGACAGGGGTCTACAATGAGCAGTTCTTC CASSQGASWTGVYNEQFF
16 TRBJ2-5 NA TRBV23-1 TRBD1 TGCGCCAGCAGTCACTGGGACAGGGTCTTTCAAGAGACCCAGTACTTC CASSHWDRVFQETQYF
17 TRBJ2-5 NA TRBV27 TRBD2 TGTGCCAGCAGTTTAGAAATTACTAGCGGCCCCCAAGAGACCCAGTACTTC CASSLEITSGPQETQYF
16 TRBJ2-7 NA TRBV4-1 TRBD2 TGCGCCAGCAGCCAAGGAGCGGGGATGAGCTCCTACGAGCAGTACTTC CASSQGAGMSSYEQYF
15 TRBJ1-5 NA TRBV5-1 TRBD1 TGCGCCAGCAGCGGGTCGGGACAGAGCAATCAGCCCCAGCATTTT CASSGSGQSNQPQHF
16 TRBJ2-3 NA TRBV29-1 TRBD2 TGCAGCGTTGAATCGGGTGGGGGACTAGCTGCAGATACGCAGTATTTT CSVESGGGLAADTQYF
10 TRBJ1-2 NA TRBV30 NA TGTGCCTGGAGTAATATTCGCTACACCTTC CAWSNIRYTF
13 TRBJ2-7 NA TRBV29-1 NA TGCAGCGTTGAGAGTGCCCTCTCCTACGAGCAGTACTTC CSVESALSYEQYF
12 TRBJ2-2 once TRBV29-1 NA TGCAGCGTTGCTCGAGGAACCGGGGAGCTGTTTTTT CSVARGTGELFF
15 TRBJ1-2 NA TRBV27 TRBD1 TGTGCCAGCAGTTCTTCAGGGGGCCGATGGTGGGGCTACACCTTC CASSSSGGRWWGYTF
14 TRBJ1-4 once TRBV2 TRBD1 TGTGCCAGCAGTCGGACAGGGGACTCGGAAAAACTGTTTTTT CASSRTGDSEKLFF
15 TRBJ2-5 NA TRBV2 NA TGTGCCAGCAGCGAGACTCGGACGGCCCAAGAGACCCAGTACTTC CASSETRTAQETQYF
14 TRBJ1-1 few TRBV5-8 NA TGCGCCAGCAGCCAAGTGAGTGCGAGAACTGAAGCTTTCTTT CASSQVSARTEAFF
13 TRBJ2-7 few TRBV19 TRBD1 TGTGCCAGTTCTTTCGGACAGGGCTACGAGCAGTACTTC CASSFGQGYEQYF
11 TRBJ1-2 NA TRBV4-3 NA TGCGCCACCTCGGACAACGTGGGCTACACCTTC CATSDNVGYTF
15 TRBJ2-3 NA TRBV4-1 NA TGCGCCAGCAGCCAAGCCCCCCGGATCACAGATACGCAGTATTTT CASSQAPRITDTQYF
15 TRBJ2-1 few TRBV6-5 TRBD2 TGTGCCAGCAGTCAAAGCGGGAGTTCCTACAATGAGCAGTTCTTC CASSQSGSSYNEQFF
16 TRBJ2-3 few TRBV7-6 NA TGTGCCAGCAGCCCAGATGGGGGTGCTGAGGGAGATACGCAGTATTTT CASSPDGGAEGDTQYF
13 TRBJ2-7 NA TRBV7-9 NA TGTGCCAGCAGCCCGGGCACTCCCTACGAGCAGTACTTC CASSPGTPYEQYF
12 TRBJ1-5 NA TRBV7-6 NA TGTGCCAGCAGCTTTCCAAATCAGCCCCAGCATTTT CASSFPNQPQHF
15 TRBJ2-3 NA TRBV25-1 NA TGTGCCAGCAGTGAATTCGGGGGTAGCACAGATACGCAGTATTTT CASSEFGGSTDTQYF
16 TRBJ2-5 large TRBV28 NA TGTGCCAGCAGTTCCGACTCTCGAGGGATCCAAGAGACCCAGTACTTC CASSSDSRGIQETQYF
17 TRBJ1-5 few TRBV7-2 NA TGTGCCAGCAGCTTAGTTCTTTCTTCGGCCTTTAATCAGCCCCAGCATTTT CASSLVLSSAFNQPQHF
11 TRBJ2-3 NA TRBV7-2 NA TGTGCCAGCATCAACTGGGATACGCAGTATTTT CASINWDTQYF